Each of the 18 T cell receptor beta chains below was sequenced from the same sample in a study of cytomegalovirus exposure and HLA in healthy donors. Researchers ran the PCR with 60 Vbeta and 13 Jbeta primers. Using immunoSEQ multiplex PCR, the repertoire was profiled, and TCRdb retains in-frame clones only, with some absent. The table includes more than 85,000 clones, about four fifths detected once. The sequenced sample was PBMCs. Source of these receptors: a woman aged 55-70 years in good health and CMV-seropositive.

The rearrangement uses TRBV4-2 and TRBJ2-5; 11 bases agree with TRBD2. The better agreement between TRBJ2-7 and the DNA end casts doubt on the J call. CDR3 length: 16 amino acids. The germline V gene encodes CDR1 LGHNA and CDR2 YNFKEQ. CDR3: CASSQEGGLAVYEQYF. The DNA for the CDR3 is TGTGCCAGCAGCCAAGAAGGGGGACTAGCGGTCTACGAGCAGTACTTC.

The V gene is TRBV5-4, the J gene TRBJ2-3, with a tentative D call TRBD2 (5 bases). Deletions cut 4 bases from V and 4 bases from J, with 13 bases between. This CDR3 region has 14 residues. Looked up from germline, CDR1 is SGHNT and CDR2 is YYREEE (reference sequence). CDR3 sequence reads: CASSVGVTSDTQYF. CDR3 sequence (DNA): TGTGCCAGCAGCGTCGGGGTGACCTCAGATACGCAGTATTTT.

To note about this clone: An end of the junction does not agree with germline; a read error may underlie this. The CDR3 nucleotides are TGTGCCATCAGCCAGAGCGGAGAGCGGTTCTTC. Translating it yields CAISQSGERFF. This chain connects TRBV10-3 to TRBJ2-1; tentative D call: TRBD2 (5 bases). The germline CDR1 and CDR2 sequences are ENHRY and SYGVKD. This CDR3 comprises 11 residues.

This clone was counted a single time. This chain links TRBV2 with TRBJ2-7; TRBD2 agrees at 12 bases. Unmatched junction bases numbered 7, after V lost 6 bases and J lost 7 bases. The CDR3 is made up of 14 amino acids. Germline-derived CDR1 and CDR2 are SNHLY and FYNNEI. In DNA form, the CDR3 reads TGTGCCAGCAGGGGACTAGCGGGTATTGGGGAGCAGTACTTC. It encodes CASRGLAGIGEQYF.

The chain uses TRBV7-8 and TRBJ2-1; D uncertain. Trimming cost V 2 bases and J 8 bases, with 13 bases left between them. From germline, CDR1 is SGHVS and CDR2 FQNEAQ. The CDR3 has 14 amino acids. The CDR3 DNA follows: TGTGCCAGCAGCTTAATAACCACCAGCGATGAGCAGTTCTTC. Protein sequence: CASSLITTSDEQFF. The complete variable domain, with remaining parts taken from reference TRBV7-8 and TRBJ2-1, reads GAGVSQSPRYKVAKRGQDVALRCDPISGHVSLFWYQQALGQGPEFLTYFQNEAQLDKSGLPSDRFFAERPEGSVSTLKIQRTQQEDSAVYLCASSLITTSDEQFFGPGTRLTVL.

The V and J genes are TRBV25-1 and TRBJ1-2; possible D gene TRBD1, 5 bases. This CDR3 contains 16 residues. Trimming stripped 1 base from V and 0 bases from J, with 12 bases between. Per the germline V gene, CDR1 is MGHDK and CDR2 is SYGVNS. The CDR3 nucleotides are TGTGCCAGCAGTGAATTTGGGCCAGGGCCTAACTATGGCTACACCTTC. Residues: CASSEFGPGPNYGYTF.

This sequence joins TRBV4-1 and TRBJ2-5, with D perhaps matching TRBD2 (6 bases). The DNA end favors TRBJ2-7, so the J call may be wrong. This CDR3 has 15 residues. CDR1 and CDR2 from the germline V gene are MGHRA and YSYEKL. The CDR3 nucleotides read TGCGCCAGCAGCCAAGACCTAGCCCGGGGAGGCGAGCAGTACTTC. It yields the protein CASSQDLARGGEQYF.

The chain carries TRBV10-3 and TRBJ2-7, with a weak D call TRBD1 (7 bases). Germline CDR1 and CDR2: ENHRY and SYGVKD. The CDR3 is made up of 15 amino acids. V lost 2 bases and J lost 4, with 15 bases in between. CDR3 in amino acids: CAISEAGQSAYEQYF. In nucleotides, the CDR3 is TGTGCCATCAGTGAGGCGGGACAGAGTGCATACGAGCAGTACTTC.

This chain connects TRBV7-6 to TRBJ2-2; 9 positions agree with TRBD1. The ends lost 1 base at V and 5 bases at J; junction bases unmatched: 5. This CDR3 comprises 16 residues. Germline CDR1 is SGHVS and CDR2 is FNYEAQ. CDR3 sequence reads: CASSLGGTGMTGELFF. The CDR3, as DNA: TGTGCCAGCAGCTTAGGAGGGACAGGGATGACCGGGGAGCTGTTTTTT.

The chain combines TRBV6-5 with TRBJ2-7; tentatively, D is TRBD1 (5 bases). The CDR3 sequence is 15 residues long. Trimming removed 1 base from V and 2 bases from J, with 12 bases in between. Germline-derived CDR1 and CDR2 are MNHEY and SVGAGI. The CDR3 reads CASSYLAGFPYEQYF. CDR3 nucleotide sequence: TGTGCCAGCAGTTACTTGGCAGGGTTCCCCTACGAGCAGTACTTC.

This rearrangement joins TRBV11-2 to TRBJ1-5; D is undetermined. The CDR3 is 14 residues long. CDR1 is SGHAT and CDR2 is FQNNGV in the germline V gene. With 0 bases removed from V and 11 bases from J, the gap between germline ends came to 14 bases. CDR3 protein: CASSLDLVVGAQHF. CDR3 DNA sequence: TGTGCCAGCAGCTTAGATTTGGTGGTCGGGGCCCAGCATTTT.

CDR3: CASSPSTGSYGNTIYF. For the CDR3, the DNA is TGTGCCAGCAGCCCCTCGACAGGGTCATATGGAAACACCATATATTTT. The J gene is TRBJ1-3, the V gene TRBV9; TRBD1 matches at 7 bases. V was pared by 4 bases and J by 3 bases, with 10 bases of the junction left unmatched. The CDR3 runs 16 residues. Per the germline V gene, CDR1 is SGDLS and CDR2 is YYNGEE.

This clone was counted only a few times. The gene calls are TRBV15 and TRBJ1-2; D possibly corresponds to TRBD1 (6 bases). The CDR3 runs to 13 residues. Deletions cut 2 bases from V and 8 bases from J, with 12 bases between. The germline CDR1 and CDR2 sequences are LNHNV and YYDKDF (reference sequence). The CDR3 sequence: CATSRNRDTGYTF. In DNA form, the CDR3 reads TGTGCCACCAGCAGAAACCGGGACACCGGCTACACCTTC.

The V gene is TRBV19, the J gene TRBJ2-6; D gene unclear. Germline lookup yields CDR1 LNHDA and CDR2 SQIVND (reference sequence). The CDR3 is 15 amino acids. Trimming stripped 5 bases from V and 0 bases from J, with 8 bases between. This CDR3 reads CASSAGNSGANVLTF. CDR3 nucleotide sequence: TGTGCCAGTAGTGCAGGTAACTCTGGGGCCAACGTCCTGACTTTC. Looking up the rest from reference TRBV19 and TRBJ2-6 gives the full variable domain: DGGITQSPKYLFRKEGQNVTLSCEQNLNHDAMYWYRQDPGQGLRLIYYSQIVNDFQKGDIAEGYSVSREKKESFPLTVTSAQKNPTAFYLCASSAGNSGANVLTFGAGSRLTVL.

The gene calls are TRBV20-1 and TRBJ1-4; 7 bases are a match to TRBD1. CDR1 is DFQATT and CDR2 is SNEGSKA in the germline V gene (reference sequence). CDR3 size: 11 residues. V was pared by 6 bases and J by 7 bases, with 2 bases of the junction left unmatched. The CDR3, as DNA: TGCAGTGCGTACAGGGGTGAAAAACTGTTTTTT. Encoded protein: CSAYRGEKLFF.

The rearrangement uses TRBV30 and TRBJ1-4; maybe TRBD1 (6 bases). From germline, CDR1 is GTSNPN and CDR2 SVGIG (reference sequence). V was trimmed by 2 bases and J by 5 bases, leaving 12 bases between them. This CDR3 spans 14 amino acids. CDR3 in amino acids: CAWSPDSRNEKLFF. CDR3 bases: TGTGCCTGGAGTCCGGACAGCAGAAATGAAAAACTGTTTTTT.

Comments on this clone: Additional DNA sequences in this sample encode the identical CDR3. The V call is TRBV7-3, the J call TRBJ1-1, with D maybe TRBD1 (6 bases). This CDR3 has 15 residues. Germline-derived CDR1 and CDR2 are SGHTA and FQGTGA. Trimming shortened V by 2 bases and J by 2 bases, and 12 bases separated the two germline ends. The CDR3 here is CASSLGGRGNTEAFF. As DNA, the CDR3 is TGTGCCAGCAGCTTAGGGGGCAGGGGAAACACTGAAGCTTTCTTT.

The chain is built from TRBV19 and TRBJ2-3; D is uncertain. Trimming pared 3 bases from V and 0 bases from J, leaving 10 bases between. Germline V CDR1 and CDR2: LNHDA, SQIVND (reference sequence). The CDR3 covers 15 residues. As DNA, the CDR3 is TGTGCCAGTAGTATTAGAGGAGCTAGCACAGATACGCAGTATTTT. Residues: CASSIRGASTDTQYF.